A selection of T cell receptor beta chains follows, all from one sample in a study of T cells after posttransplantation cyclophosphamide. TCRdb keeps only in-frame clones here, not all; method: immunoSEQ multiplex PCR. The table shows roughly 21,000 clones, with around 98% occurring only once. The sequenced material came from naive CD8+ T cells sorted from PBMCs. These receptors all stem from a man aged 35 to 55 in good health, CMV-negative, and a related stem cell transplant donor. CDR3s include the opening cysteine and the closing phenylalanine or tryptophan. A D gene is named only where the DNA matches it firmly. Where a row states a size, it is once, few, many or the class of an expanded clone; other rows omit it.

clone size	V gene	D gene	J gene	CDR3 protein	CDR3 DNA
NA	TRBV4-2	NA	TRBJ2-3	CASSQDFFSTDTQYF	TGTGCCAGCAGCCAAGACTTTTTTTCCACAGATACGCAGTATTTT
NA	TRBV6-5	NA	TRBJ1-1	CASRSGTEAFF	TGTGCCAGCAGATCGGGGACTGAAGCTTTCTTT
NA	TRBV5-8	TRBD1	TRBJ1-3	CASSSGTGSGNTIYF	TGTGCCAGCAGCTCTGGGACAGGCTCTGGAAACACCATATATTTT
NA	TRBV7-9	TRBD1	TRBJ1-2	CASSPSWDSYGYTF	TGTGCCAGCAGCCCAAGTTGGGACAGCTATGGCTACACCTTC
NA	TRBV5-1	NA	TRBJ2-7	CASSLAGSYEQYF	TGCGCCAGCAGCTTGGCAGGTTCCTACGAGCAGTACTTC
NA	TRBV9	TRBD1	TRBJ2-7	CASSDSGGEQYF	TGTGCCAGCAGCGATTCAGGGGGCGAGCAGTACTTC
NA	TRBV5-4	TRBD2	TRBJ2-7	CASKVGSGRSYEQYF	TGTGCCAGCAAAGTGGGTAGCGGGAGGTCCTACGAGCAGTACTTC
NA	TRBV7-9	TRBD2	TRBJ2-5	CASSLDRGTSGSMETQYF	TGTGCCAGCAGCTTAGATCGAGGGACTAGCGGGAGTATGGAGACCCAGTACTTC
NA	TRBV28	TRBD2	TRBJ2-7	CASSPHTGLAGREQYF	TGTGCCAGCAGCCCTCACACGGGACTAGCGGGTCGTGAGCAGTACTTC
NA	TRBV4-3	NA	TRBJ1-1	CASSQEYIGTEAFF	TGCGCCAGCAGCCAAGAGTATATCGGCACTGAAGCTTTCTTT
NA	TRBV19	NA	TRBJ2-1	CASSIGGLRRDEQFF	TGTGCCAGTAGTATAGGAGGACTGCGACGGGATGAGCAGTTCTTC
NA	TRBV28	TRBD1	TRBJ1-5	CASSPGQNFQPQHF	TGTGCCAGCAGCCCGGGACAGAACTTTCAGCCCCAGCATTTT
NA	TRBV4-1	TRBD2	TRBJ2-1	CASSQASGSYNEQFF	TGCGCCAGCAGCCAAGCTAGCGGGAGTTACAATGAGCAGTTCTTC
NA	TRBV28	TRBD1	TRBJ2-1	CASRKTGAPLYNEQFF	TGTGCCAGCAGAAAGACAGGGGCCCCCCTATACAATGAGCAGTTCTTC
NA	TRBV4-3	NA	TRBJ1-1	CASSQYLGGVNTEAFF	TGCGCCAGCAGCCAGTACCTTGGGGGGGTGAACACTGAAGCTTTCTTT
NA	TRBV7-8	NA	TRBJ2-7	CASSLFLSTKDYEQYF	TGTGCCAGCAGCTTGTTTCTATCGACTAAAGACTACGAGCAGTACTTC
NA	TRBV19	NA	TRBJ2-1	CASSIRSEGPYNEQFF	TGTGCCAGTAGTATTAGGAGCGAGGGCCCCTACAATGAGCAGTTCTTC
NA	TRBV28	NA	TRBJ1-5	CASSLYRELRQPQHF	TGTGCCAGCAGTTTGTATAGGGAGTTGCGTCAGCCCCAGCATTTT
NA	TRBV27	TRBD1	TRBJ1-4	CASSRGQTNEKLFF	TGTGCCAGCAGTCGGGGACAGACAAATGAAAAACTGTTTTTT
NA	TRBV6-1	TRBD1	TRBJ1-2	CASSEVGTGAGYTF	TGTGCCAGCAGTGAAGTCGGGACAGGGGCTGGCTACACCTTC
NA	TRBV19	TRBD2	TRBJ2-1	CASSTSGTSGYNEQFF	TGTGCCAGTAGTACCTCCGGGACTAGCGGCTACAATGAGCAGTTCTTC
NA	TRBV18	NA	TRBJ1-2	CASSPREYDYGYTF	TGTGCCAGCTCACCAAGGGAGTACGACTATGGCTACACCTTC
NA	TRBV7-9	TRBD1	TRBJ1-1	CATSKQGENTEAFF	TGTGCCACCTCCAAACAGGGGGAGAACACTGAAGCTTTCTTT
NA	TRBV19	NA	TRBJ1-3	CASTKVGPGDPSGNTIYF	TGTGCCAGTACCAAAGTGGGGCCGGGAGATCCCTCTGGAAACACCATATATTTT
NA	TRBV19	TRBD2	TRBJ2-1	CASSIRTSGKYNEQFF	TGTGCCAGTAGTATTAGGACTAGCGGGAAATACAATGAGCAGTTCTTC
NA	TRBV27	NA	TRBJ2-3	CASSLVYASGYTTDTQYF	TGTGCCAGCAGTTTAGTATATGCGTCAGGGTATACCACAGATACGCAGTATTTT
NA	TRBV28	NA	TRBJ1-4	CASSLFMSGPTNEKLFF	TGTGCCAGCAGTTTATTCATGTCAGGTCCAACTAATGAAAAACTGTTTTTT
NA	TRBV7-8	NA	TRBJ2-7	CASSTPGQGSYEQYF	TGTGCCAGCAGCACCCCGGGCCAGGGTTCCTACGAGCAGTACTTC
NA	TRBV4-1	TRBD2	TRBJ2-2	CASSQVPAGGTGELFF	TGCGCCAGCAGCCAAGTCCCGGCGGGAGGGACCGGGGAGCTGTTTTTT
NA	TRBV7-2	TRBD2	TRBJ2-1	CASSYLAGGGDEQFF	TGTGCCAGCAGCTACCTAGCGGGAGGAGGAGATGAGCAGTTCTTC
NA	TRBV7-3	TRBD2	TRBJ2-3	CASSWRGGTDTQYF	TGTGCCAGCAGCTGGCGGGGGGGCACAGATACGCAGTATTTT
NA	TRBV6-1	NA	TRBJ2-7	CASWGDFPYEQYF	TGTGCCAGCTGGGGAGACTTTCCCTACGAGCAGTACTTC
NA	TRBV29-1	TRBD2	TRBJ2-1	CSASRTSGRYNEQFF	TGCAGCGCTTCCCGGACTAGCGGAAGATACAATGAGCAGTTCTTC
NA	TRBV29-1	NA	TRBJ2-5	CSAQQGGETQYF	TGCAGCGCCCAGCAGGGTGGAGAGACCCAGTACTTC
NA	TRBV27	TRBD1	TRBJ2-7	CASSWGTEYEQYF	TGTGCCAGCAGTTGGGGGACAGAGTACGAGCAGTACTTC
NA	TRBV9	TRBD1	TRBJ1-1	CASSVGEGQTF	TGTGCCAGCAGCGTAGGCGAGGGACAGACTTTT
NA	TRBV28	TRBD1	TRBJ1-1	CASSQTGGTEAFF	TGTGCCAGCAGCCAGACAGGGGGGACTGAAGCTTTCTTT
NA	TRBV28	NA	TRBJ2-7	CASRAGTGSYEQYF	TGTGCCAGCAGGGCGGGGACGGGATCCTACGAGCAGTACTTC
NA	TRBV4-1	TRBD2	TRBJ2-2	CASSPRLAGGPTGELFF	TGCGCCAGCAGCCCGCGACTAGCGGGAGGGCCCACCGGGGAGCTGTTTTTT
NA	TRBV11-2	NA	TRBJ1-2	CASSLGVEGYGYTF	TGTGCCAGCAGCTTAGGGGTAGAGGGCTATGGCTACACCTTC
NA	TRBV6-5	TRBD1	TRBJ2-7	CASSYSTGDPYEQYF	TGTGCCAGCAGTTACTCCACAGGGGACCCCTACGAGCAGTACTTC
NA	TRBV21-1	NA	TRBJ2-3	CASSKGSPGFGTDTQYF	TGTGCCAGCAGCAAAGGGTCGCCAGGATTCGGTACAGATACGCAGTATTTT
NA	TRBV5-1	NA	TRBJ2-4	CASSPDRDTGRYTKNIQYF	TGCGCCAGCAGCCCTGACAGGGACACAGGGAGGTACACCAAAAACATTCAGTACTTC
NA	TRBV10-3	TRBD1	TRBJ2-1	CAISGDREVSNEQFF	TGTGCCATCAGCGGGGACAGGGAAGTTTCAAATGAGCAGTTCTTC
NA	TRBV4-1	TRBD2	TRBJ2-1	CASSQEASGRNREQFF	TGCGCCAGCAGCCAAGAGGCTAGCGGGAGGAATCGCGAGCAGTTCTTC
once	TRBV19	NA	TRBJ1-1	CASSMTTGLMNTEAFF	TGTGCCAGTAGTATGACGACAGGCCTCATGAACACTGAAGCTTTCTTT
NA	TRBV28	NA	TRBJ2-5	CASSGRQGGEQYF	TGTGCCAGCAGTGGTCGCCAGGGAGGAGAGCAGTACTTC
NA	TRBV9	TRBD2	TRBJ2-7	CASSVAPSGSYEQYF	TGTGCCAGCAGCGTAGCCCCTAGCGGCTCCTACGAGCAGTACTTC